The 7 T cell receptor beta chains reported below all come from one sample, sequenced in a study of siplizumab effects on memory and regulatory T cells (dated by TCRdb to about 2019). Libraries were prepared through the immunoSEQ multiplex PCR assay. TCRdb carries this immuneACCESS record with in-frame sequences only. Its versions omit some clonotypes, under half of them owing to an unresolved V gene in the studies checked, with the rest unexplained. Present in this sample are about 56,000 clones, 95% to 98% of which were seen just once. Around 1% of the sample is in the top ten clones. Sequencing input: naive CD8+ T cells sorted from blood. In the paper's terms, the cell subset or site label means: unstimulated naive T cells. The receptors come from a human donor in good health.

This chain joins TRBV28 and TRBJ1-4; no clear D gene. From germline, CDR1 is MDHEN and CDR2 SYDVKM. Deletions cut 5 bases from V and 8 bases from J, with 18 bases between. The CDR3 is made up of 15 amino acids. The CDR3 nucleotides read TGTGCCAGCAGTCCTGGTTTAGGGCTTTGGGAAAAACTGTTTTTT. Translated: CASSPGLGLWEKLFF. Full variable domain (remainder filled in from reference TRBV28 and TRBJ1-4): DVKVTQSSRYLVKRTGEKVFLECVQDMDHENMFWYRQDPGLGLRLIYFSYDVKMKEKGDIPEGYSVSREKKERFSLILESASTNQTSMYLCASSPGLGLWEKLFFGSGTQLSVL.

V and J are TRBV5-6 and TRBJ2-5, with D unresolved. This CDR3 is built from 12 residues. The ends were cut back, 2 bases at V and 4 bases at J, with 6 bases in the middle. The germline V gene has CDR1 SGHDT and CDR2 YYEEEE. The CDR3 nucleotides read TGTGCCAGCAGCTTTGACCCAGAGACCCAGTACTTC. As protein: CASSFDPETQYF.

The chain links TRBV11-3 to TRBJ2-7; possibly TRBD1 for D (6 bases). Per the germline V gene, CDR1 is SGHNT and CDR2 is YENEEA. V was shortened by 8 bases and J by 1 base, with 18 bases between the two germline ends. CDR3 length: 15 residues. As DNA, the CDR3 is TGTGCCAGCGCACAGGGAGTTACTAGATCCTACGAGCAGTACTTC. Translated, it gives CASAQGVTRSYEQYF.

The rearrangement uses TRBV10-3 and TRBJ1-1; the D gene is possibly TRBD1 (6 bases). CDR3 size: 13 residues. V dropped 2 bases and J dropped 4 bases, with 8 bases sitting between them. The germline CDR1 and CDR2 sequences are ENHRY and SYGVKD. Here the CDR3 reads CAISEIGGTEAFF. CDR3 coding DNA: TGTGCCATCAGTGAGATAGGGGGCACTGAAGCTTTCTTT.

The chain links TRBV7-9 to TRBJ2-7, with TRBD2 matching 12 bases. The CDR3 spans 15 residues. Germline V gene sequence: CDR1 SEHNR, CDR2 FQNEAQ (reference sequence). The junction had 6 bases not matched to a gene; V was cut back by 5 bases and J by 4 bases. The CDR3 region is CASSTRTSGTYEQYF. The CDR3 nucleotides are TGTGCCAGCAGCACCAGGACTAGCGGGACTTACGAGCAGTACTTC.

This rearrangement joins TRBV27 to TRBJ2-1; D might be TRBD2 (5 bases). With 0 bases removed from V and 3 bases from J, the gap between germline ends came to 9 bases. Germline loops: CDR1 MNHEY, CDR2 SMNVEV (reference sequence). The CDR3 extends over 15 amino acids. The CDR3 loop reads CASSLSSGNYNEQFF. CDR3 DNA sequence: TGTGCCAGCAGTTTATCTTCCGGGAACTACAATGAGCAGTTCTTC.

The chain links TRBV6-1 to TRBJ2-7, with D possibly being TRBD1 or TRBD2 (5 bases each). The CDR3 has 16 amino acids. V was trimmed by 3 bases and J by 5 bases, leaving 20 bases between them. The germline CDR1 and CDR2 sequences are MNHNS and SASEGT. CDR3 residues: CASSDDRDGGRNEQYF. The CDR3 DNA reads TGTGCCAGCAGTGATGACCGGGACGGTGGTAGGAACGAGCAGTACTTC.